Presented here are 22 T cell receptor beta chains from one specimen sequenced in a study of metastatic and nonmetastatic thyroid tumors. Thyroid surgery took place with no prior treatment in any patient. From the PCR reads, TCRdb re-called clones with MiXCR. The data hold tens of thousands of clones, with 20% to 30% observed a single time. The sample consisted of tumor tissue. All receptors derive from a male donor with papillary thyroid cancer or a benign thyroid nodule (not recorded which). Some clones in this sample may be carry-over from other donors' samples.

V gene TRBV18 combines with J gene TRBJ2-7; D gene uncertain. V was trimmed by 2 bases and J by 6 bases, leaving 8 bases between them. The CDR3 covers 12 residues. Germline CDR1 is KGHSH and CDR2 is LQKENI. DNA for the CDR3: TGTGCCAGCTCACCAGGGAACGGCGAGCAGTACTTC. It is translated as CASSPGNGEQYF.

This clone was found many times. The chain uses TRBV3-1 and TRBJ2-1; 10 nucleotides match TRBD2. CDR1 and CDR2 from the germline V gene are LGHDT and YNNKEL (reference sequence). This CDR3 is 15 amino acids long. Losses at the gene ends were 4 bases for V and 12 bases for J; bases not matched to a gene: 12. Here the CDR3 DNA reads TGTGCCAGCAGCCTTACGGACCAGCGGGGGGGTCGGCAGTTCTTC. This gives the protein CASSLTDQRGGRQFF.

V and J are TRBV6-1 and TRBJ2-3; 11 bases are a match to TRBD2. In germline, CDR1 is MNHNS, CDR2 SASEGT. The J segment lost 5 bases and the V segment lost 2 bases, leaving 0 bases of the junction unmatched. The CDR3 runs 14 residues. This chain's CDR3 is CASSELAGGDTQYF. DNA for the CDR3: TGTGCCAGCAGTGAACTAGCGGGGGGAGATACGCAGTATTTT.

Turning to this clone: This may arise from a read error, as a much more abundant clone is one base away. The chain recombines TRBV5-1 with TRBJ2-5; D is undetermined. Trimming took 1 base from V and 1 from J, leaving 8 bases between them. Germline CDR1 and CDR2: SGHRS and YFSETQ. CDR3 length: 14 residues. Written as DNA, the CDR3 is TGCGCCAGCAGCTTGAACAGTGTCCAAGAGACCCAGTACTTC. Amino acids: CASSLNSVQETQYF.

This clone appeared many times. The CDR3 loop reads CASSEQAKNIQYF. The CDR3 region has the DNA TGTGCCAGCAGTGAACAGGCCAAAAACATTCAGTACTTC. The genes are TRBV6-1 and TRBJ2-4; D call uncertain. The CDR3 is 13 amino acids. Trimming shortened V by 2 bases and J by 1 base, and 3 bases separated the two germline ends. CDR1 and CDR2 from the germline V gene are MNHNS and SASEGT.

The chain has TRBV5-1 and TRBJ2-7; D is undetermined. Per the germline V gene, CDR1 is SGHRS and CDR2 is YFSETQ. V gave up 4 bases and J gave up 6 bases, with 11 bases separating them. The CDR3 spans 12 residues. The CDR3 spells CASSPPGSEQYF. CDR3 DNA: TGCGCCAGCAGCCCCCCGGGCTCCGAGCAGTACTTC.

J is TRBJ2-7 and V is TRBV24-1, with 7 nucleotides matching TRBD1. Unmatched junction bases numbered 16, after V lost 6 bases and J lost 3 bases. This CDR3 spans 17 amino acids. The germline CDR1 and CDR2 sequences are KGHDR and SFDVKD. The CDR3 is CATSYSGQVPRIYEQYF. The CDR3 DNA reads as TGTGCCACCAGTTATTCCGGACAGGTCCCTAGGATCTACGAGCAGTACTTC.

This clone was seen repeatedly, ten times or more. The chain is built from TRBV28 and TRBJ2-3, with a possible D match to TRBD1 (6 bases). The CDR3 totals 12 residues. The V end was cut by 7 bases, the J end by 9 bases, with 14 bases between. The germline CDR1 and CDR2 sequences are MDHEN and SYDVKM. Here the CDR3 DNA reads TGTGCCAGCACCCCTCAAAGGGGGACGCAGTATTTT. Translation gives CASTPQRGTQYF.

This clone was recorded at least ten times. The rearrangement joins TRBV29-1 to TRBJ1-3, with D possibly being TRBD1 (6 bases). V lost 6 bases to trimming and J lost 3 bases, with 18 bases between them. Germline V gene lookup returns CDR1 SQVTM and CDR2 ANQGSEA. CDR3 length: 15 amino acids. CDR3 sequence (DNA): TGCAGCGTGGGGATTACAGGGAATCGTGGAAACACCATATATTTT. This encodes CSVGITGNRGNTIYF.

This clone has a count of ten or more. The V and J genes are TRBV5-1 and TRBJ2-7, with a weak D call TRBD2 (5 bases). Germline V CDR1 and CDR2: SGHRS, YFSETQ. This CDR3 spans 13 amino acids. Trimming removed 3 bases at V and 11 bases at J, with 18 bases between. The DNA for the CDR3 is TGCGCCAGCAGCTCGGCGGGCGAGTCCGGCAAGTACTTC. Its protein is CASSSAGESGKYF.

The rearrangement joins TRBV20-1 to TRBJ2-7; 9 nucleotides agree with TRBD2. J was trimmed by 2 bases and V by 4 bases; bases with no gene match: 3. Germline CDR1 is DFQATT and CDR2 is SNEGSKA (reference sequence). CDR3 length equals 13 residues. CDR3 in DNA: TGCAGTGCTACTAGCGGGGAAACCTACGAGCAGTACTTC. Amino acids: CSATSGETYEQYF.

The chain links TRBV11-2 to TRBJ2-3; the match to TRBD2 covers 8 bases. CDR3 length equals 16 residues. J lost 5 bases, V lost 5 bases, and 12 bases had no gene match. The germline V gene encodes CDR1 SGHAT and CDR2 FQNNGV. DNA for the CDR3: TGTGCCAGCAGCCTTCTTTCCGGGAGGGTTGGAGATACGCAGTATTTT. Its protein is CASSLLSGRVGDTQYF.

The gene calls are TRBV6-1 and TRBJ2-7, with 9 bases identical to TRBD1. This CDR3 has 15 amino acids. With 6 bases clipped from V and 4 bases from J, the junction kept 10 bases outside the gene matches. CDR1 is MNHNS, CDR2 SASEGT, per germline. The CDR3 DNA reads TGTGCCAGCAGCGAACCATCGGGACAGGGATACGAGCAGTACTTC. Encoded protein: CASSEPSGQGYEQYF.

This clone was seen at least ten times. The V gene is TRBV3-1, the J gene TRBJ2-7, with 10 bases lining up with TRBD2. CDR1 and CDR2 from the germline V gene are LGHDT and YNNKEL (reference sequence). This CDR3 has 15 residues. V shed 3 bases, J shed 0 bases, and the junction held 2 bases outside the gene matches. The CDR3 region is CASSHRLAGSYEQYF. The CDR3 DNA reads as TGTGCCAGCAGCCACCGACTAGCGGGCTCCTACGAGCAGTACTTC.

This clone is medium-sized in the sample. The sample holds other DNA sequences that translate to the same CDR3. The chain carries TRBV28 and TRBJ2-1; tentatively, D is TRBD2 (5 bases). The length of the CDR3 is 14 residues. Trimming took off 5 bases at V and 7 bases at J, with 15 bases between the two ends. CDR1 MDHEN and CDR2 SYDVKM come from the germline V gene. The CDR3 sequence is CASSPRSGWNEQFF. Written as DNA, the CDR3 is TGTGCCAGCAGTCCCCGTTCGGGATGGAATGAGCAGTTCTTC.

Details on this clone: At one boundary the junction diverges from the germline segment, which might be a read error. The chain recombines TRBV7-8 with TRBJ2-7; D may be TRBD1 (5 bases). Germline loops: CDR1 SGHVS, CDR2 FQNEAQ. The CDR3 loop spans 15 amino acids. The CDR3 spells CTSSLDLVRDYEQYF. The CDR3 bases are TGTACCAGCAGCTTAGATCTGGTCAGGGACTACGAGCAGTACTTC.

As regards this clone: This may be a read error: a much more frequent sequence differs by one nucleotide. J is TRBJ2-7 and V is TRBV9; 7 bases are shared with TRBD1. The junction had 4 bases not matched to a gene; V was cut back by 4 bases and J by 0 bases. Germline V gene lookup returns CDR1 SGDLS and CDR2 YYNGEE. The length of the CDR3 is 14 residues. CDR3 DNA sequence: TGTGCCAGCAGCATAGGGACAGCCTCCTACGAGCAGTACTTC. As protein: CASSIGTASYEQYF.

The CDR3 sequence: CATQRATGELFF. The CDR3 DNA reads TGTGCCACCCAGAGAGCCACCGGGGAGCTGTTTTTT. This rearrangement joins TRBV6-1 to TRBJ2-2; unclear D gene. V was shortened by 10 bases and J by 4 bases, with 10 bases between the two germline ends. Germline V gives CDR1 MNHNS, CDR2 SASEGT. There are 12 residues in the CDR3.

In this sample, this clone turned up many times. The genes are TRBV5-4 and TRBJ1-4; D gene unclear. CDR1 is SGHNT, CDR2 YYREEE, per germline (reference sequence). V was shortened by 1 base and J by 0 bases, with 7 bases between the two germline ends. This CDR3 region has 15 residues. CDR3 amino acids: CASSLTVATNEKLFF. The CDR3 region has the DNA TGTGCCAGCAGCTTGACAGTCGCAACTAATGAAAAACTGTTTTTT.

The chain joins TRBV7-9 to TRBJ2-7, with a weak D call TRBD2 (6 bases). V lost 4 bases, J lost 12 bases, and 22 bases lay in between. Germline lookup yields CDR1 SEHNR and CDR2 FQNEAQ (reference sequence). The CDR3 length is 14 residues. CDR3 DNA sequence: TGTGCCAGCAGCTCCCAACGTTCGGGAGTCGGCGTGTACTTC. Protein product: CASSSQRSGVGVYF.

Many counts were recorded for this clone. Being one base from a much bigger clone, this may be a read error. The V gene is TRBV6-1, the J gene TRBJ2-2; D unclear. In germline, CDR1 is MNHNS, CDR2 SASEGT. The CDR3 covers 14 residues. Trimming pared 2 bases from V and 5 bases from J, leaving 9 bases between. The CDR3, as DNA: TGTGCCAGCAGTGAACTGTGGGCAACCGGGGAGCTGTTTTTT. This codes for CASSELWATGELFF.

Only one count was recorded for this clone. Just one base apart from a much larger clone, this may be a read error. This CDR3 reads CASSLGTLYSYDQYF. The CDR3 nucleotides are TGTGCCAGCAGCCTCGGGACACTCTACTCCTACGATCAGTACTTC. The V call is TRBV5-4, the J call TRBJ2-7, with a weak D call TRBD1 (6 bases). Germline CDR1 is SGHNT and CDR2 is YYREEE (reference sequence). This CDR3 spans 15 amino acids.